A single sample is the source of the 2 T cell receptor beta chains below, sequenced in a study of early T cells in non-severe SARS-CoV-2 infection. In TCRdb, the 5' RACE reads were re-called with MiXCR into one record per CDR3 protein. The top ten clones hold approximately 10% of a sample with fewer than 90,000 distinct CDR3 sequences, 11% to 15% of them seen once. Sequencing was carried out using whole blood. These receptors all stem from an adult who was a healthcare worker with PCR-confirmed SARS-CoV-2 infection or an uninfected control (not recorded which).

There are a few counts of this clonotype. This chain uses TRBV19 with TRBJ2-4; D not resolved. Germline-derived CDR1 and CDR2 are LNHDA and SQIVND (reference sequence). This CDR3 comprises 16 residues. V lost 5 bases, J lost 1 base, and 15 bases lay in between. CDR3 sequence: CASSASSSRAKNIQYF. The DNA of the CDR3 is TGTGCCAGTAGTGCTTCCTCGAGTCGGGCCAAAAACATTCAGTACTTC.

This chain uses TRBV19 with TRBJ2-1; no reliable D call. This CDR3 contains 15 residues. Germline CDR1 LNHDA, CDR2 SQIVND (reference sequence). Trimming shortened V by 1 base and J by 3 bases, and 10 bases separated the two germline ends. CDR3 nucleotide sequence: TGTGCCAGTAGTATAGCCGTGGGCTTCTACAATGAGCAGTTCTTC. This encodes CASSIAVGFYNEQFF.